This T cell receptor beta chain was identified in a study of T cell responses to AZD1222 COVID-19 vaccine. Study-level findings and limits: Regions left unmutated in variants are reportedly the target of nearly half of spike-specific TCRs. Clonal diversity may have been underestimated, and the donors were mostly white British, with more females than males. Two doses of AZD1222 preceded a rise in Spike-specific TCR breadth and depth.

This clone has just one count. Antigen: not known. The method was immunoSEQ multiplex PCR; TCRdb's version includes in-frame clones alone and lacks a portion of them. The sample records some 120,000 clones, approximately 93% being singletons. The TCR originated in an adult in good health. The sample was peripheral blood, taken on day 0 of AZD1222 vaccination.

The CDR3 reads CASSGLPTELAGEDNEQFF. The CDR3 DNA is TGTGCCAGCAGTGGCCTACCGACCGAGCTAGCGGGAGAGGATAATGAGCAGTTCTTC. The rearrangement joins TRBV2 to TRBJ2-1; 10 nucleotides agree with TRBD2. This CDR3 is built from 19 residues. Germline loops: CDR1 SNHLY, CDR2 FYNNEI. The V gene end was trimmed by 4 bases and the J gene end by 7 bases; junction bases not matched to a gene: 19.